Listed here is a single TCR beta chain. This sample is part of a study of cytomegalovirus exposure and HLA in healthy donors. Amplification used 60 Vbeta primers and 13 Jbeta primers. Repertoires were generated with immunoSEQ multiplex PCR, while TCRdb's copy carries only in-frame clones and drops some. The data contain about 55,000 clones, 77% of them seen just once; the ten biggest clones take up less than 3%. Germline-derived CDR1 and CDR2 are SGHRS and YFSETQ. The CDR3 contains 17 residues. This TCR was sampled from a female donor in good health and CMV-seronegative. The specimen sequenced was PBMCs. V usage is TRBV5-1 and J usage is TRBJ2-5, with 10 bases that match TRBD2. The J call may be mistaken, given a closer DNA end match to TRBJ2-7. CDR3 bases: TGCGCCAGCAGCTGGCTAGCGGGAGTGGCTTTTGGCTACGAGCAGTACTTC. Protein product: CASSWLAGVAFGYEQYF.